This T cell receptor (beta chain) was obtained from a study of T-cell memory formation after mild COVID-19. Study summary: Clusters of TCRs were largely donor specific. Study-level points and caveats: Within pre-infection memory, some responding clones were found, suggesting cross-reactive memory joined. CM and EM subsets held most contracting CD4+ clones; EMRA held CD8+ ones. CD4/CD8 balance held among clones contracting day 15 to 85, and later expanders leaned CD4+.

Each CDR3 protein is one row after TCRdb ran MiXCR on the 5' RACE reads. Here the sample spans some 280,000 distinct CDR3 sequences, about 16% being singletons. To note about this clonotype: The antigen is not known.

The CDR3 runs to 14 residues. Trimming shortened V by 5 bases and J by 0 bases, and 9 bases separated the two germline ends. Germline V gives CDR1 SEHNR, CDR2 FQNEAQ (reference sequence). The sequencing input was PBMCs or a T cell subset sorted from them (not recorded which). This receptor was taken from a man aged 18 to 35 who had mild COVID-19 (a few samples of this study predate the infection). Cell type and time point are not known. The chain has TRBV7-9 and TRBJ2-3; D gene unclear. CDR3: CASSARPSTDTQYF. As DNA, the CDR3 is TGTGCCAGCAGCGCGCGGCCTAGCACAGATACGCAGTATTTT.